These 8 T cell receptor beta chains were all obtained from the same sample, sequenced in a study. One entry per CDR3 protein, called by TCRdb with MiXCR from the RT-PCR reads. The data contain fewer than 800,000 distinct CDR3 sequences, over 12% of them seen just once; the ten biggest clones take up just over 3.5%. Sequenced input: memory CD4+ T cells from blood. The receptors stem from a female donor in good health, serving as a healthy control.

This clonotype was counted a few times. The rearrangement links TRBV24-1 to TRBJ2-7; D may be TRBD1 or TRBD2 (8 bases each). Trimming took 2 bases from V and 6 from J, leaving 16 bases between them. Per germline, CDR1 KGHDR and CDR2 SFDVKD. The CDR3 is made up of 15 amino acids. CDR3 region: CATSDSTGAGGEQYF. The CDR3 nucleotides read TGTGCCACCAGTGATTCGACAGGGGCGGGAGGCGAGCAGTACTTC.

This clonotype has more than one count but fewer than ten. CDR3 amino acids: CASSVRLNEKLFF. Here the CDR3 DNA reads TGCGCCAGCAGTGTTCGACTTAATGAAAAACTGTTTTTT. The chain combines TRBV10-2 with TRBJ1-4; D remains unclear. Germline V CDR1 and CDR2: WSHSY, SAAADI. The CDR3 contains 13 residues. Trimming stripped 4 bases from V and 4 bases from J, with 7 bases between.

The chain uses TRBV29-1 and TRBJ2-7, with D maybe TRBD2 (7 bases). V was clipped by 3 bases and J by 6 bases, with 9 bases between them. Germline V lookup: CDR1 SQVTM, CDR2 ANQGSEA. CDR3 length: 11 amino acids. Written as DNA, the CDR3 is TGCAGCGTTGAGGGGGGGGCCGAGCAGTACTTC. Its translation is CSVEGGAEQYF.

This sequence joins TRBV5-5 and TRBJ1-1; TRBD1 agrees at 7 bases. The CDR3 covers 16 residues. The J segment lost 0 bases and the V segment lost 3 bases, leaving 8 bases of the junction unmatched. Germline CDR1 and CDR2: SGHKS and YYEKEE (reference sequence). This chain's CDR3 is CASSSGQASMNTEAFF. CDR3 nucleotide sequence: TGTGCCAGCAGCTCCGGACAGGCCTCTATGAACACTGAAGCTTTCTTT.

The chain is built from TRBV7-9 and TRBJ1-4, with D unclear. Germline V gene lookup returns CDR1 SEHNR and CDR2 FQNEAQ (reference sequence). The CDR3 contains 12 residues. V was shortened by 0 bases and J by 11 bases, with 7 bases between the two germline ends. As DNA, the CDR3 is TGTGCCAGCAGCTTAGCCGGAGGGAAACTGTTTTTT. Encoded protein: CASSLAGGKLFF.

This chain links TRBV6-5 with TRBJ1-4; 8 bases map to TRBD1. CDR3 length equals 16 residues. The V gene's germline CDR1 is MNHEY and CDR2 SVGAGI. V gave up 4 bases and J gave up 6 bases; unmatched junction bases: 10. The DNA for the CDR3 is TGTGCCAGCAGTTCCCTTGGACAGGGACAGTATGAAAAACTGTTTTTT. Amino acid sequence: CASSSLGQGQYEKLFF.

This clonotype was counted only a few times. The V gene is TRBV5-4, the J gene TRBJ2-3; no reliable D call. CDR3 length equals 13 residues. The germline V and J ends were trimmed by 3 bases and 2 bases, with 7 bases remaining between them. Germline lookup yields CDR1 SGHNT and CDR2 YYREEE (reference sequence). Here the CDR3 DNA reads TGTGCCAGCAGCTCGCCCTTCACAGATACGCAGTATTTT. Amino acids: CASSSPFTDTQYF.

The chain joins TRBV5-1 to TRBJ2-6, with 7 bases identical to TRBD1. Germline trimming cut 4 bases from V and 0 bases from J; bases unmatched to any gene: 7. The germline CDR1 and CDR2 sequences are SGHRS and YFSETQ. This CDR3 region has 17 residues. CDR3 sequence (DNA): TGCGCCAGCAGCACCGGGACAGAAGTCTCTGGGGCCAACGTCCTGACTTTC. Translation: CASSTGTEVSGANVLTF. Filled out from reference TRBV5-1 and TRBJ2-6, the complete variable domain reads KAGVTQTPRYLIKTRGQQVTLSCSPISGHRSVSWYQQTPGQGLQFLFEYFSETQRNKGNFPGRFSGRQFSNSRSEMNVSTLELGDSALYLCASSTGTEVSGANVLTFGAGSRLTVL.